These 15 T cell receptor beta chains came from one sample sequenced in a study of PD-1 blockade in mismatch repair-deficient tumors. Here immunoSEQ multiplex PCR was the method, and the copy in TCRdb shows in-frame clones only, minus some. The sample shows 85,000 to 130,000 clones, approximately 83% of them seen only once. Specimen: peripheral blood, collected 30 to 36 weeks after starting pembrolizumab. These TCRs come from an adult with mismatch repair-deficient cancer.

V and J are TRBV2 and TRBJ2-1; TRBD2 agrees at 14 bases. Germline CDR1 is SNHLY and CDR2 is FYNNEI. CDR3 length: 13 residues. CDR3 bases: TGTGTCAAGGGGACTAGCGGGAGTGGTGAGCAGTTCTTC. Its protein product is CVKGTSGSGEQFF.

The V gene is TRBV4-2, the J gene TRBJ1-2; 8 bases align to TRBD1. Germline V gene data show CDR1 as LGHNA and CDR2 as YNFKEQ. Trimming removed 0 bases from V and 3 bases from J; junction bases left unmatched: 0. The CDR3 spans 14 residues. The CDR3 region is CASSQEDRDYGYTF. CDR3 nucleotide sequence: TGTGCCAGCAGCCAAGAGGACAGGGACTATGGCTACACCTTC.

This chain uses TRBV5-5 with TRBJ1-2; 7 bases map to TRBD1. This CDR3 has 15 amino acids. V was pared by 4 bases and J by 2 bases, with 8 bases of the junction left unmatched. Germline assignment: CDR1 SGHKS and CDR2 YYEKEE (reference sequence). CDR3 in amino acids: CASSPGQWGNYGYTF. The CDR3 DNA sequence: TGTGCCAGCAGCCCGGGACAGTGGGGGAACTATGGCTACACCTTC.

The chain combines TRBV9 with TRBJ1-5; D unresolved. V lost 1 base, J lost 4 bases, and 6 bases lay in between. Germline loops: CDR1 SGDLS, CDR2 YYNGEE. CDR3 length: 13 residues. The CDR3 nucleotides read TGTGCCAGCAGCGTATCGGGGAATCAGCCCCAGCATTTT. It codes for CASSVSGNQPQHF.

The chain employs TRBV5-1 and TRBJ2-3; 14 bases are a match to TRBD2. The CDR3 is 17 amino acids. Per germline, CDR1 SGHRS and CDR2 YFSETQ. V was clipped by 3 bases and J by 1 base; unmatched bases: 4. CDR3 sequence (DNA): TGCGCCAGCAGCTGGGGACTAGCGGGAGAAGGCACAGATACGCAGTATTTT. Protein: CASSWGLAGEGTDTQYF.

The rearrangement uses TRBV2 and TRBJ2-5; 14 nucleotides align to TRBD2. V was clipped by 4 bases and J by 3 bases; unmatched bases: 7. This CDR3 has 17 residues. Germline CDR1 and CDR2: SNHLY and FYNNEI. CDR3 nucleotide sequence: TGTGCCAGCAGTGGACTAGCGGGAGGGCCCCTGGAAGAGACCCAGTACTTC. This codes for CASSGLAGGPLEETQYF.

The chain is built from TRBV11-2 and TRBJ1-2; a weak D match, TRBD1 (5 bases). Germline CDR1 and CDR2: SGHAT and FQNNGV. Trimming took 3 bases from V and 4 from J, leaving 12 bases between them. The length of the CDR3 is 14 residues. The CDR3 DNA reads TGTGCCAGCAGCTTTGAGGGGTCCAGCTATGGCTACACCTTC. It translates to CASSFEGSSYGYTF.

The rearrangement joins TRBV9 to TRBJ1-1, with D perhaps matching TRBD1 (6 bases). Deletions cut 3 bases from V and 0 bases from J, with 9 bases between. CDR1 and CDR2 from the germline V gene are SGDLS and YYNGEE. The CDR3 length is 14 residues. This CDR3 is CASSGPGVNTEAFF. The DNA of the CDR3 is TGTGCCAGCAGCGGACCAGGGGTGAACACTGAAGCTTTCTTT.

The V gene is TRBV25-1, the J gene TRBJ1-4, with a tentative D call TRBD1 (5 bases). This CDR3 spans 14 amino acids. Trimming took off 2 bases at V and 4 bases at J, with 8 bases between the two ends. Germline values: CDR1 MGHDK, CDR2 SYGVNS. This CDR3 reads CASSELGLNEKLFF. In DNA form, the CDR3 reads TGTGCCAGCAGTGAACTGGGGCTTAATGAAAAACTGTTTTTT.

CDR3 DNA: TGTGCCAGCAGCTTCGGGGACAGGGTACATTTTCGGCAGTACTTC. This encodes CASSFGDRVHFRQYF. This chain joins TRBV5-6 and TRBJ2-7; 9 bases agree with TRBD1. This CDR3 region has 15 residues. Germline lookup yields CDR1 SGHDT and CDR2 YYEEEE. Losses at the gene ends were 2 bases for V and 9 bases for J; bases not matched to a gene: 12.

The V and J genes are TRBV9 and TRBJ2-1, with D hard to call. Germline CDR1 SGDLS, CDR2 YYNGEE. V was pared by 0 bases and J by 5 bases, with 3 bases between. This CDR3 has 12 amino acids. CDR3: CASSVENNEQFF. In DNA form, the CDR3 reads TGTGCCAGCAGCGTAGAAAACAATGAGCAGTTCTTC.

The chain couples TRBV5-1 to TRBJ1-1, with 8 positions matching TRBD1. Germline loops: CDR1 SGHRS, CDR2 YFSETQ. The CDR3 runs to 15 residues. Trimming removed 4 bases from V and 1 base from J; junction bases left unmatched: 6. In nucleotides, the CDR3 is TGCGCCAGCAGCCAAAGACAGGGGAGGAACACTGAAGCTTTCTTT. Translated, it gives CASSQRQGRNTEAFF.

The sample holds a few counts of this clone. The chain links TRBV2 to TRBJ1-5; 9 bases align to TRBD1. After removal of 6 bases from V and 6 bases from J, the junction contained 6 bases not matched to a gene. The CDR3 runs 14 residues. Germline CDR1 reads SNHLY; CDR2 reads FYNNEI. CDR3 in amino acids: CASRDRGVGQPQHF. CDR3 in DNA: TGTGCCAGCAGGGACAGGGGAGTGGGTCAGCCCCAGCATTTT.

This chain uses TRBV11-2 with TRBJ2-5; D gene unclear. The germline gives CDR1 SGHAT, CDR2 FQNNGV. The ends were cut back, 0 bases at V and 5 bases at J, with 13 bases in the middle. The CDR3 is 15 residues long. In DNA, the CDR3 is TGTGCCAGCAGCTTAGATGGTGGGAAAGGGGAGACCCAGTACTTC. Protein: CASSLDGGKGETQYF. The full variable domain, with the rest looked up from reference TRBV11-2 and TRBJ2-5, is EAGVAQSPRYKIIEKRQSVAFWCNPISGHATLYWYQQILGQGPKLLIQFQNNGVVDDSQLPKDRFSAERLKGVDSTLKIQPAKLEDSAVYLCASSLDGGKGETQYFGPGTRLLVL.

The CDR3 nucleotides are TGTGCCAGCAGCCCCAGGTCTGGGGCCAACGTCCTGACTTTC. This codes for CASSPRSGANVLTF. The chain carries TRBV7-9 and TRBJ2-6, with D unresolved. Germline assignment: CDR1 SEHNR and CDR2 FQNEAQ (reference sequence). This CDR3 has 14 amino acids. V lost 5 bases and J lost 1, with 6 bases in between.